The sequence of this T cell receptor (beta chain) was determined in a study of shared clonotypes between healthy human individuals. Turning to the study itself: Per donor, three plates held CD4 naive cells, three held CD4 memory, two held CD8 naive and one held CD8 memory.

The CDR3 consists of 13 residues. Germline-derived CDR1 and CDR2 are SEHNR and FQNEAQ (reference sequence). Trimming stripped 2 bases from V and 7 bases from J, with 12 bases between. Researchers divided each subset's genomic DNA evenly across several immunoSEQ plates. Method: immunoSEQ multiplex PCR; TCRdb's copy keeps in-frame clones and lacks some. The sample yields about 1.5 million clones, 95% to 97% seen once. HIV-negative, healthy adults without recent acute infections or vaccinations were the donors. The authors divided CD4+ cells into CD45RA+ naive and CD45RA-negative memory subsets. V usage is TRBV7-9 and J usage is TRBJ2-7, with D possibly matching TRBD2 (5 bases). This clonotype was obtained from a man aged 25-40 years in good health. Sample: naive CD4+ T cells sorted from blood. This sample's subset: CD45RA+ positively selected. Here the CDR3 reads CASSLRDPDEQYF. In DNA form, the CDR3 reads TGTGCCAGCAGCTTACGGGATCCTGATGAGCAGTACTTC.